This T cell receptor beta chain was documented in a study of response to subunit inactivated influenza vaccine. The CDR3 contains 14 residues. In germline, CDR1 is DFQATT, CDR2 SNEGSKA (reference sequence). The V gene end was trimmed by 0 bases and the J gene end by 5 bases; junction bases not matched to a gene: 7. One entry per CDR3 protein, called by TCRdb with MiXCR from the RT-PCR reads. The table has 590,000 or so distinct CDR3 sequences, around 15% seen once. Source: PBMCs from blood, taken 14 to 15 days before vaccination. The source is a man aged 45-65 years who received an inactivated influenza vaccine. The V call is TRBV20-1, the J call TRBJ2-7; 7 nucleotides agree with TRBD1. The CDR3 is CSARDKKTGDEQYF. The CDR3 coding sequence is TGCAGTGCTAGAGACAAGAAAACAGGGGACGAGCAGTACTTC.